This T cell receptor (beta chain) was identified in a study of CXCR3-negative and CXCR3-positive naive CD8 T cells. Researchers prepared the TRB cDNA libraries using 5' RACE with UMI labels. Following a re-call of the 5' RACE reads, TCRdb has one entry per CDR3 protein and lacks DNA. The sample table includes 35,000 to 50,000 distinct CDR3 sequences. The germline gives CDR1 DFQATT, CDR2 SNEGSKA (reference sequence). This CDR3 contains 16 residues. This sequence was found in a human donor in good health. Some clones in this sample may be carry-over from other donors' samples. The sample comprised memory CD8+ T cells from blood. The chain carries TRBV20-1 and TRBJ2-2; TCRdb proposes TRBD2, but this gene call is untestable without DNA. This CDR3 reads CSARELAGGLIGELFF.